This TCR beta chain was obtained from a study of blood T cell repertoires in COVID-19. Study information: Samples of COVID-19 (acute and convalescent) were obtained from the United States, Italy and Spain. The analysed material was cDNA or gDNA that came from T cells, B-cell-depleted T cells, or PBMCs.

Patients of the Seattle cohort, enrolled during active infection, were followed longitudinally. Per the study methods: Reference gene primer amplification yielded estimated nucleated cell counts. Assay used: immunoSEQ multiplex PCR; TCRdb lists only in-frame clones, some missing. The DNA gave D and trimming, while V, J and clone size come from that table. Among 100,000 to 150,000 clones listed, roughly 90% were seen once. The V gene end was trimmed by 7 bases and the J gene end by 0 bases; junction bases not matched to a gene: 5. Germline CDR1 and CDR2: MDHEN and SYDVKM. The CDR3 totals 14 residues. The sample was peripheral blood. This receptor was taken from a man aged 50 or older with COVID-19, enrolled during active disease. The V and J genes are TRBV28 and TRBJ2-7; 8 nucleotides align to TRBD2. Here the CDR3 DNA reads TGTGCCAGCAACTCGGGAGGGGGCTCCTACGAGCAGTACTTC. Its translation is CASNSGGGSYEQYF. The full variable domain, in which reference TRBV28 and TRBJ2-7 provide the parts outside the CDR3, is DVKVTQSSRYLVKRTGEKVFLECVQDMDHENMFWYRQDPGLGLRLIYFSYDVKMKEKGDIPEGYSVSREKKERFSLILESASTNQTSMYLCASNSGGGSYEQYFGPGTRLTVT.